These 8 T cell receptor beta chains were all obtained from the same sample, sequenced in a study of vaccination and CD4 T cells after COVID-19. The antigens these receptors bind are not known. Once obtained from cultured CD4+ T cells, the DNA was sequenced using the Oncomine TCR Beta short-read assay. TCRdb re-derived calls from the PCR reads in MiXCR, one entry per CDR3 protein. The profile shows approximately 11,000 distinct CDR3 sequences, around 30% of them singletons. Treatment denoted: roughly 10-day PBMC culture with coronavirus spike peptide pools or control peptides (ViraFEST assay). Input material: cultured CD4+ T cells from blood. All receptors come from a human donor with COVID-19.

This sequence joins TRBV9 and TRBJ1-3; D call uncertain. The CDR3 is 15 residues long. With 1 base removed from V and 0 bases from J, the gap between germline ends came to 8 bases. CDR1 and CDR2 (germline): SGDLS, YYNGEE. In nucleotides, the CDR3 is TGTGCCAGCAGCGTATCGTCCGACTCTGGAAACACCATATATTTT. It specifies CASSVSSDSGNTIYF.

This sequence joins TRBV27 and TRBJ2-1; TRBD2 agrees at 12 bases. The germline V gene has CDR1 MNHEY and CDR2 SMNVEV (reference sequence). The J segment lost 8 bases and the V segment lost 2 bases, leaving 7 bases of the junction unmatched. CDR3 length: 16 amino acids. The CDR3 DNA sequence: TGTGCCAGCAGTTTACTTTCTAGCGGGGGGGCCGATGAGCAGTTCTTC. This sequence encodes CASSLLSSGGADEQFF.

V usage is TRBV11-2 and J usage is TRBJ1-5; 11 bases line up with TRBD1. The CDR3 has 16 residues. Germline CDR1 reads SGHAT; CDR2 reads FQNNGV. The V segment lost 5 bases and the J segment 5 bases; nucleotides outside the gene matches: 8. The CDR3 sequence: CASSPGTGGSHQPQHF. CDR3 in DNA: TGTGCCAGCAGCCCGGGGACAGGGGGATCACATCAGCCCCAGCATTTT.

The rearrangement joins TRBV4-2 to TRBJ1-2; no firm D call. The CDR3 totals 13 residues. Germline lookup yields CDR1 LGHNA and CDR2 YNFKEQ. With 0 bases removed from V and 6 bases from J, the gap between germline ends came to 8 bases. As DNA, the CDR3 is TGTGCCAGCAGCCAAGATTCCGGGAATGGCTACACCTTC. Protein: CASSQDSGNGYTF.

V gene TRBV11-2 combines with J gene TRBJ2-7; TRBD1 matches 7 bases. The V segment lost 7 bases and the J segment 0 bases; nucleotides outside the gene matches: 21. This CDR3 has 19 amino acids. Germline V gene lookup returns CDR1 SGHAT and CDR2 FQNNGV. As DNA, the CDR3 is TGTGCCAGCATCAGACGGGCACTGATGGGGACAGATTTCTCCTACGAGCAGTACTTC. Its protein is CASIRRALMGTDFSYEQYF. Combining the CDR3 with reference TRBV11-2 and TRBJ2-7 gives the whole variable domain EAGVAQSPRYKIIEKRQSVAFWCNPISGHATLYWYQQILGQGPKLLIQFQNNGVVDDSQLPKDRFSAERLKGVDSTLKIQPAKLEDSAVYLCASIRRALMGTDFSYEQYFGPGTRLTVT.

The chain is built from TRBV7-8 and TRBJ2-3, with 8 bases that match TRBD2. V dropped 6 bases and J dropped 2; count of bases not matched to a gene: 7. This CDR3 comprises 15 residues. Germline V gives CDR1 SGHVS, CDR2 FQNEAQ. The CDR3 region has the DNA TGTGCCAGCAGGGATAGGACTAGCCCCACAGATACGCAGTATTTT. Its protein is CASRDRTSPTDTQYF.

This clonotype was detected a few times. The chain has TRBV7-2 and TRBJ2-2, with 9 bases aligning to TRBD1. The CDR3 totals 17 residues. The germline gives CDR1 SGHTA, CDR2 FQGNSA. After removal of 8 bases from V and 0 bases from J, the junction contained 10 bases not matched to a gene. The CDR3 nucleotides read TGTGCCAGCGCCGATGGACAGGGGTTCGCGAACACCGGGGAGCTGTTTTTT. Translated: CASADGQGFANTGELFF.

In this sample, this clonotype turned up a few times. J is TRBJ1-1 and V is TRBV27; D is possibly TRBD1 (6 bases). Per the germline V gene, CDR1 is MNHEY and CDR2 is SMNVEV (reference sequence). V was pared by 5 bases and J by 1 base, with 20 bases between. The CDR3 extends over 17 amino acids. As DNA, the CDR3 is TGTGCCAGCAGTAGGGGGTTGGCAGGCCAAGGGAACACTGAAGCTTTCTTT. It codes for CASSRGLAGQGNTEAFF.